A single TCR beta chain is shown here with its context. This sample was taken from a study of regulatory T cells in long-lasting Graves disease. This CDR3 has 17 residues. V shed 5 bases, J shed 1 base, and the junction held 11 bases outside the gene matches. CDR1 SGHTA and CDR2 FQGNSA come from the germline V gene. Time point specified: newly diagnosed GD, antithyroid drugs for less than 3 months. Following extraction of RNA from PBMCs, that RNA was used to make the TCR library. Relying on iRepertoire HTBI primers and Arm-PCR of CDR3 regions, the team built TCR beta libraries. TCRdb passed the multiplex PCR reads through MiXCR, listing each CDR3 protein once. The sample yields 510,000 or so distinct CDR3 sequences, approximately 12% seen once. These data are also associated with another study on T cells in Graves' hyperthyroidism and ophthalmopathy. As that study records: First-round RT-PCR with HTBI primers amplified the TCR CDR3 region.

The chain has TRBV7-2 and TRBJ1-3; 7 positions match TRBD1. The specimen comprised peripheral blood mononuclear cells (PBMCs), sampled at new diagnosis, from a patient treated with antithyroid drugs. The clonotype was recovered from a woman in her thirties with Graves disease. The CDR3 bases are TGTGCCAGCAGCAACCGGGACAGACTCTCTTCTGGAAACACCATATATTTT. This translates into CASSNRDRLSSGNTIYF.